These 18 T cell receptor beta chains were sequenced from one sample in a study of cytomegalovirus exposure and HLA in healthy donors. The PCR employed 60 Vbeta primers together with 13 Jbeta primers. Some clones are missing from TCRdb's copy, which holds only in-frame ones; the method was immunoSEQ multiplex PCR. Of around 120,000 clones listed, 80% are singletons. Source material: PBMCs. Source of these receptors: a male donor in good health and CMV-seronegative.

The chain has TRBV5-4 and TRBJ1-1; weak D call: TRBD1 (6 bases). The CDR3 contains 14 residues. Per the germline V gene, CDR1 is SGHNT and CDR2 is YYREEE (reference sequence). The V and J ends lost 4 bases and 2 bases respectively, with 12 bases between them. CDR3 residues: CASSLRGLNTEAFF. The CDR3 DNA reads as TGTGCCAGCAGCCTCAGGGGCCTTAACACTGAAGCTTTCTTT. The full variable domain, its missing parts supplied by reference TRBV5-4 and TRBJ1-1, is ETGVTQSPTHLIKTRGQQVTLRCSSQSGHNTVSWYQQALGQGPQFIFQYYREEENGRGNFPPRFSGLQFPNYSSELNVNALELDDSALYLCASSLRGLNTEAFFGQGTRLTVV.

V and J are TRBV5-5 and TRBJ2-3; D remains ambiguous. V was cut by 0 bases and J by 4 bases, with 9 bases left in between. CDR1 is SGHKS and CDR2 is YYEKEE in the germline V gene (reference sequence). CDR3 size: 14 residues. In DNA form, the CDR3 reads TGTGCCAGCAGCTTGGTGCTAGTCCCAGATACGCAGTATTTT. Encoded protein: CASSLVLVPDTQYF.

As concerns this clone: The junction departs from the called germline gene at one end, perhaps through a read error. CDR3 protein: CSSSSDIVGNTIYF. In nucleotides, the CDR3 is TGTTCCAGCAGCTCGGACATAGTTGGAAACACCATATATTTT. The chain couples TRBV7-9 to TRBJ1-3; D is perhaps TRBD1 (5 bases). The CDR3 is made up of 14 amino acids. Germline loops: CDR1 SEHNR, CDR2 FQNEAQ (reference sequence). The full variable domain, with the rest looked up from reference TRBV7-9 and TRBJ1-3, is DTGVSQNPRHKITKRGQNVTFRCDPISEHNRLYWYRQTLGQGPEFLTYFQNEAQLEKSRLLSDRFSAERPKGSFSTLEIQRTEQGDSAMYLCSSSSDIVGNTIYFGEGSWLTVV.

The V gene is TRBV2, the J gene TRBJ2-7, with D maybe TRBD2 (5 bases). Germline V CDR1 and CDR2: SNHLY, FYNNEI. V shed 6 bases and J shed 0 bases, with 15 bases lying between them. CDR3 length equals 15 residues. In DNA, the CDR3 is TGTGCCAGCAGGGGCCGGGGATCGAGCTCCTACGAGCAGTACTTC. Protein: CASRGRGSSSYEQYF.

This clone came up once. The chain recombines TRBV6-6 with TRBJ2-5; TRBD1 aligns across 8 bases. The J call is doubtful: the DNA matches TRBJ2-7 better. CDR1 and CDR2 (germline): MNHNY, SVGAGI (reference sequence). The CDR3 length is 14 residues. DNA of the CDR3: TGTGCCAGCAGTTGGGGACAGGATTCCTACGAGCAGTACTTC. Amino acids: CASSWGQDSYEQYF.

This clone was detected only once. The chain uses TRBV5-4 and TRBJ2-7, with 13 nucleotides matching TRBD2. CDR1 is SGHNT and CDR2 is YYREEE in the germline V gene (reference sequence). The ends lost 3 bases at V and 2 bases at J; junction bases unmatched: 11. The CDR3 runs to 18 residues. In DNA form, the CDR3 reads TGTGCCAGCAGCTCGGGACCACCCGGGACTAGCGGGACCTACGAGCAGTACTTC. Translation gives CASSSGPPGTSGTYEQYF.

As for this clone: Other DNA sequences in the same sample also yield this CDR3. V gene TRBV5-1 combines with J gene TRBJ2-1, with 9 bases matching TRBD2. V was pared by 8 bases and J by 0 bases, with 0 bases of the junction left unmatched. The CDR3 consists of 13 residues. CDR1 and CDR2 from the germline V gene are SGHRS and YFSETQ. In nucleotides, the CDR3 is TGCGCCAGTAGCGGGAGCTCCTACAATGAGCAGTTCTTC. Encoded protein: CASSGSSYNEQFF.

This chain uses TRBV7-8 with TRBJ1-1; unclear D gene. With 3 bases removed from V and 0 bases from J, the gap between germline ends came to 8 bases. Germline V gene sequence: CDR1 SGHVS, CDR2 FQNEAQ. This CDR3 spans 14 amino acids. CDR3: CASSFQDLNTEAFF. CDR3 coding DNA: TGTGCCAGCAGCTTCCAGGATCTGAACACTGAAGCTTTCTTT.

The chain is built from TRBV28 and TRBJ1-5, with D unresolved. Germline V gene data show CDR1 as MDHEN and CDR2 as SYDVKM. The CDR3 is 17 amino acids. V was shortened by 3 bases and J by 7 bases, with 22 bases between the two germline ends. The CDR3 spells CASSLSGLKSVGQPQHF. The CDR3 DNA reads as TGTGCCAGCAGTTTGTCCGGACTTAAGAGTGTAGGCCAGCCCCAGCATTTT. The complete variable domain, with remaining parts taken from reference TRBV28 and TRBJ1-5, reads DVKVTQSSRYLVKRTGEKVFLECVQDMDHENMFWYRQDPGLGLRLIYFSYDVKMKEKGDIPEGYSVSREKKERFSLILESASTNQTSMYLCASSLSGLKSVGQPQHFGDGTRLSIL.

The chain recombines TRBV4-2 with TRBJ2-5; TRBD2 matches at 10 bases. Trimming took 0 bases from V and 4 from J; bases not matched to a gene: 8. The CDR3 is made up of 17 amino acids. In germline, CDR1 is LGHNA, CDR2 YNFKEQ. The CDR3 DNA is TGTGCCAGCAGCCAAGATCCCAGCGGGGGGGTGATAGAGACCCAGTACTTC. Its protein is CASSQDPSGGVIETQYF.

This chain links TRBV30 with TRBJ1-1; unclear D gene. Germline V CDR1 and CDR2: GTSNPN, SVGIG (reference sequence). The CDR3 length is 14 residues. The V end lost 0 bases, the J end lost 3 bases, and 11 bases lay between the germline ends. This chain's CDR3 is CAWSVLFGDTEAFF. The CDR3 DNA is TGTGCCTGGAGTGTACTTTTCGGGGACACTGAAGCTTTCTTT.

The chain links TRBV9 to TRBJ1-2; TRBD1 might be the D (5 bases). Between the trimmed V and J ends, which lost 2 bases and 5 bases, there was a span of 10 bases. The CDR3 is made up of 13 amino acids. Per the germline V gene, CDR1 is SGDLS and CDR2 is YYNGEE. In DNA, the CDR3 is TGTGCCAGCAGCGTCACAGGAGCTTATGGCTACACCTTC. Translated: CASSVTGAYGYTF.

Of note for this clone: The germline gene is not matched at one end of the junction; a read error may be the cause. This rearrangement joins TRBV7-9 to TRBJ2-2; D is possibly TRBD1 or TRBD2 (7 bases each). The CDR3 spans 15 residues. Germline assignment: CDR1 SEHNR and CDR2 FQNEAQ (reference sequence). The DNA of the CDR3 is TGTTCCAGCAGGGGGGGACTGCTGAACACCGGGGAGCTGTTTTTT. Translated, it gives CSSRGGLLNTGELFF.

This rearrangement joins TRBV2 to TRBJ2-2; no reliable D call. Per germline, CDR1 SNHLY and CDR2 FYNNEI. V shed 3 bases and J shed 3 bases, with 14 bases lying between them. This CDR3 has 16 residues. The CDR3 DNA reads TGTGCCAGCAGTGAGCAGGCCCAATTTGACACCGGGGAGCTGTTTTTT. Its translation: CASSEQAQFDTGELFF.

The chain links TRBV5-4 to TRBJ1-2, with D uncertain. The germline V and J ends were trimmed by 4 bases and 2 bases, with 12 bases remaining between them. Looked up from germline, CDR1 is SGHNT and CDR2 is YYREEE (reference sequence). The CDR3 loop spans 14 amino acids. In DNA, the CDR3 is TGTGCCAGCAGCCCCGGGAACAGCAACTATGGCTACACCTTC. Encoded protein: CASSPGNSNYGYTF.

The chain has TRBV7-8 and TRBJ1-1, with D possibly TRBD1 on 5 matching bases. Trimming cost V 1 base and J 4 bases, with 19 bases left between them. The CDR3 spans 17 residues. In germline, CDR1 is SGHVS, CDR2 FQNEAQ. CDR3 loop: CASSLDRGGVRFTEAFF. The CDR3 DNA reads as TGTGCCAGCAGCTTAGATAGGGGAGGGGTGCGGTTCACTGAAGCTTTCTTT.

This chain connects TRBV5-1 to TRBJ2-7; D gene ambiguous. This CDR3 spans 13 amino acids. V dropped 1 base and J dropped 2 bases, with 7 bases sitting between them. CDR1 is SGHRS and CDR2 is YFSETQ in the germline V gene. The CDR3 DNA sequence: TGCGCCAGCAGCTTGTCCGTTACCTACGAGCAGTACTTC. Its translation: CASSLSVTYEQYF.

The rearrangement joins TRBV6-6 to TRBJ2-7, with 7 bases lining up with TRBD1. The CDR3 covers 13 residues. Per germline, CDR1 MNHNY and CDR2 SVGAGI (reference sequence). The trim removed 6 bases at V and 2 bases at J, leaving 4 bases unmatched. CDR3 coding DNA: TGTGCCAGCAGCGGACAGGTAACCTACGAGCAGTACTTC. Its translation: CASSGQVTYEQYF.